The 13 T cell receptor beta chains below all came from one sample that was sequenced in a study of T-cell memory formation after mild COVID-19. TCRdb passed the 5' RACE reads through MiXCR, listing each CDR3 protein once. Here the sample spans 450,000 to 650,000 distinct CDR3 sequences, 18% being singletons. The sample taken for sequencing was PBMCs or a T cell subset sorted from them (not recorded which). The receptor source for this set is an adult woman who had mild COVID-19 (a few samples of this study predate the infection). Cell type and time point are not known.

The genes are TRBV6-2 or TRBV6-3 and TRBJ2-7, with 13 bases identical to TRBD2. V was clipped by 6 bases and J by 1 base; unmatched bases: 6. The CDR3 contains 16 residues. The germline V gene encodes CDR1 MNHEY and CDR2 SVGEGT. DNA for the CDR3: TGTGCCAGCAGAGGACTAGCGGGAGCACGGTCCTACGAGCAGTACTTC. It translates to CASRGLAGARSYEQYF.

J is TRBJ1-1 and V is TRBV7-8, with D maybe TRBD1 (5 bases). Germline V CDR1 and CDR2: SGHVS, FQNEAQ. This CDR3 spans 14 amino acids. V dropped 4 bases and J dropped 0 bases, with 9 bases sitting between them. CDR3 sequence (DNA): TGTGCCAGCAGCTGGGGCAGGCTGAACACTGAAGCTTTCTTT. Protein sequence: CASSWGRLNTEAFF. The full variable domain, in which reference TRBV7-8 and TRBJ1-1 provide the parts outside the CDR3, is GAGVSQSPRYKVAKRGQDVALRCDPISGHVSLFWYQQALGQGPEFLTYFQNEAQLDKSGLPSDRFFAERPEGSVSTLKIQRTQQEDSAVYLCASSWGRLNTEAFFGQGTRLTVV.

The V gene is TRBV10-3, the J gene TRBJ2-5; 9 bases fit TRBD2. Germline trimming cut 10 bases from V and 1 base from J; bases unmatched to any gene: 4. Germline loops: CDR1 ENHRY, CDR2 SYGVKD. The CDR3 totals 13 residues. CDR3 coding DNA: TGTGCCACCGAGGGACTAGCCCAAGAGACCCAGTACTTC. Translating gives CATEGLAQETQYF.

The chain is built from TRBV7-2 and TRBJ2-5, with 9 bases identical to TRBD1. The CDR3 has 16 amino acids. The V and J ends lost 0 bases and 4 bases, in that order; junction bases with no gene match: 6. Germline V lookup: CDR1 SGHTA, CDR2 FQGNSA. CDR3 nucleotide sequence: TGTGCCAGCAGCTTAGCGGTGACAGGGGGGGCAGAGACCCAGTACTTC. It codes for CASSLAVTGGAETQYF. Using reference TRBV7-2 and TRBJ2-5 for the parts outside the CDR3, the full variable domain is GAGVSQSPSNKVTEKGKDVELRCDPISGHTALYWYRQSLGQGLEFLIYFQGNSAPDKSGLPSDRFSAERTGGSVSTLTIQRTQQEDSAVYLCASSLAVTGGAETQYFGPGTRLLVL.

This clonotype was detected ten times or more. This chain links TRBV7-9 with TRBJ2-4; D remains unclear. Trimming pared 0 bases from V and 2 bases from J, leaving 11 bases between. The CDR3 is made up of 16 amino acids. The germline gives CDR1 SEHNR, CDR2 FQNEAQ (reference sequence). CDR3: CASSLAGMYTKNIQYF. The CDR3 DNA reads TGTGCCAGCAGCTTAGCAGGGATGTATACCAAAAACATTCAGTACTTC. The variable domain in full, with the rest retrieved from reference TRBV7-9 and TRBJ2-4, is DTGVSQNPRHKITKRGQNVTFRCDPISEHNRLYWYRQTLGQGPEFLTYFQNEAQLEKSRLLSDRFSAERPKGSFSTLEIQRTEQGDSAMYLCASSLAGMYTKNIQYFGAGTRLSVL.

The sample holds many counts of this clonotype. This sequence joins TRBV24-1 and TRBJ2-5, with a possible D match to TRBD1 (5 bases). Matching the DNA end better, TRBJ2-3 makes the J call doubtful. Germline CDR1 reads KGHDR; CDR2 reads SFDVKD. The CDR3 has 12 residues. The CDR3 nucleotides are TGTGCCACCAGTGATTTCAGGGAAACGCAGTATTTT. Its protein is CATSDFRETQYF.

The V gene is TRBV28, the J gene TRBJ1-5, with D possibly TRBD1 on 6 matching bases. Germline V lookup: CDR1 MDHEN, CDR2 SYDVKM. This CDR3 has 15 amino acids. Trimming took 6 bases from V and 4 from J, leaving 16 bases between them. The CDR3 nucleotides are TGTGCCAGCAGACTCCCGAGGGGGGGTAATCAGCCCCAGCATTTT. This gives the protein CASRLPRGGNQPQHF.

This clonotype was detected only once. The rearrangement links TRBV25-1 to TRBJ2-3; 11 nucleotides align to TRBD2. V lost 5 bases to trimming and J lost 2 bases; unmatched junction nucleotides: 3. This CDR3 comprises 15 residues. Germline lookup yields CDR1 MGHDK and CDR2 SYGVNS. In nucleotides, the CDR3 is TGTGCCAGCAGTCGACTAGCGGGGAACACAGATACGCAGTATTTT. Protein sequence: CASSRLAGNTDTQYF. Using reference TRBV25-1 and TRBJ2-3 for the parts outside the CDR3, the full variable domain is EADIYQTPRYLVIGTGKKITLECSQTMGHDKMYWYQQDPGMELHLIHYSYGVNSTEKGDLSSESTVSRIRTEHFPLTLESARPSHTSQYLCASSRLAGNTDTQYFGPGTRLTVL.

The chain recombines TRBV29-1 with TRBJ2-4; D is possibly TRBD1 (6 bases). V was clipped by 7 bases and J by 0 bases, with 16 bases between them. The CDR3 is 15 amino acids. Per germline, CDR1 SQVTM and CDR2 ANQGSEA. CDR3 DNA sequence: TGCAGCGCCCTAGGGACACCCCTAGCCAAAAACATTCAGTACTTC. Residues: CSALGTPLAKNIQYF.

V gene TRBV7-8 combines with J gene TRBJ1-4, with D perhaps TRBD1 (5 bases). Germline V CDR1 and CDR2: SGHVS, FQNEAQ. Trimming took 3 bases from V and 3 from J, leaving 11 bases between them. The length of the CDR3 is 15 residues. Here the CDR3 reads CASSLAGFANEKLFF. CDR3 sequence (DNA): TGTGCCAGCAGCTTGGCAGGGTTTGCTAATGAAAAACTGTTTTTT.

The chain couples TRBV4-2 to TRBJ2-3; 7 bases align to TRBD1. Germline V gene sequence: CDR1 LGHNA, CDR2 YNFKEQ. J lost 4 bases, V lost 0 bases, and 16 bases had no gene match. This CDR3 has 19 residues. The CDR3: CASSQDRGRRGGASDTQYF. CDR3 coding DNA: TGTGCCAGCAGCCAAGATAGGGGCCGGCGAGGGGGCGCCTCAGATACGCAGTATTTT.

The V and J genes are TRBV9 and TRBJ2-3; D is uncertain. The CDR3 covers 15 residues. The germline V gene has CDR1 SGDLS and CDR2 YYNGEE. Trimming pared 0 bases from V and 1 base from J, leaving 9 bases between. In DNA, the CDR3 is TGTGCCAGCAGCGTAGGGAAACCGCGCACAGATACGCAGTATTTT. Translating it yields CASSVGKPRTDTQYF.

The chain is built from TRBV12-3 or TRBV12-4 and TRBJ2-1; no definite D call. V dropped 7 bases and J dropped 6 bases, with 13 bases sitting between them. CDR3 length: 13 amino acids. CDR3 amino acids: CASTAGRLNEQFF. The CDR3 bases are TGTGCCAGCACCGCCGGACGACTCAATGAGCAGTTCTTC.